The next 8 T cell receptor beta chains were all read from a single sample in a study of blood T cells in healthy people across ages. The use of a sample-barcoded 5' primer and a J-beta primer mix characterized a second PCR of 7 to 11 cycles. TCRdb itself ran the 5' RACE reads through MiXCR, one entry per CDR3 protein. This table has about 570,000 distinct CDR3 sequences, 25% to 30% appearing once. Sequencing input: blood. The receptors were gathered from a woman in her 70s in good health.

This sequence joins TRBV11-1 and TRBJ2-6, with 7 bases lining up with TRBD1. The CDR3 sequence is 20 residues long. J gave up 0 bases and V 5 bases, and 16 bases lay outside the gene matches. Germline V gives CDR1 SGHAT, CDR2 FQDESV (reference sequence). The CDR3 protein is CASSGPGQLGIYSGANVLTF. The CDR3, as DNA: TGTGCCAGCAGCGGACCGGGACAGCTCGGAATCTACTCTGGGGCCAACGTCCTGACTTTC.

The rearrangement links TRBV7-3 to TRBJ2-3, with D perhaps matching TRBD1 or TRBD2 (6 bases each). The CDR3 has 16 amino acids. The V end was cut by 4 bases, the J end by 2 bases, with 16 bases between. Germline CDR1 is SGHTA and CDR2 is FQGTGA. CDR3 coding DNA: TGTGCCAGCAGCTCGAAGAGGGGGGCCCCCACAGATACGCAGTATTTT. Protein product: CASSSKRGAPTDTQYF.

The chain carries TRBV6-5 and TRBJ1-1; 9 positions match TRBD1. Germline CDR1 and CDR2: MNHEY and SVGAGI. V was pared by 6 bases and J by 5 bases, with 4 bases of the junction left unmatched. CDR3 length: 13 amino acids. The CDR3 reads CASRRQGGTEAFF. CDR3 bases: TGTGCCAGCAGACGACAGGGGGGGACTGAAGCTTTCTTT.

The chain couples TRBV7-2 to TRBJ2-5, with a tentative D call TRBD1 (5 bases). The end of the DNA aligns better with TRBJ2-7, so the J call may be wrong. CDR3 size: 13 residues. The germline gives CDR1 SGHTA, CDR2 FQGNSA. This chain's CDR3 is CASSSRAYYEQYF. The CDR3 nucleotides are TGTGCCAGCAGCTCCAGGGCCTACTACGAGCAGTACTTC.

This clonotype appeared a few times. V is TRBV6-4 and J is TRBJ1-6; TRBD1 might be the D (6 bases). V shed 6 bases and J shed 7 bases, with 13 bases lying between them. Germline V lookup: CDR1 MRHNA, CDR2 SNTAGT. The CDR3 has 14 residues. The DNA of the CDR3 is TGTGCCAGCAGCTACAGGGCTGAGAATTCACCCCTCCACTTT. Translating it yields CASSYRAENSPLHF.

The chain carries TRBV6-5 and TRBJ1-1, with TRBD1 matching 7 bases. V dropped 6 bases and J dropped 4; count of bases not matched to a gene: 8. The V gene's germline CDR1 is MNHEY and CDR2 SVGAGI. The CDR3 runs to 14 residues. CDR3 sequence: CASSPSGGATEAFF. The CDR3 DNA reads as TGTGCCAGCAGCCCATCAGGGGGGGCCACTGAAGCTTTCTTT.

V gene TRBV3-1 combines with J gene TRBJ2-1, with D tentatively TRBD1 or TRBD2 (5 bases each). Trimming removed 4 bases from V and 5 bases from J, with 15 bases in between. This CDR3 is 15 amino acids long. The germline CDR1 and CDR2 sequences are LGHDT and YNNKEL (reference sequence). This CDR3 is CASSPGLQKNNEQFF. The CDR3 DNA reads TGTGCCAGCAGCCCGGGGCTCCAGAAAAACAATGAGCAGTTCTTC.

V is TRBV20-1 and J is TRBJ2-1; 11 nucleotides align to TRBD2. This CDR3 region has 16 residues. Trimming removed 5 bases from V and 5 bases from J; junction bases left unmatched: 11. Germline CDR1 reads DFQATT; CDR2 reads SNEGSKA (reference sequence). CDR3 amino acids: CSAPRVTSGGDNEQFF. The CDR3 DNA follows: TGCAGTGCTCCGAGAGTCACTAGCGGGGGAGACAATGAGCAGTTCTTC.